This TCR beta chain was identified during a study of PD-L1 blockade in urothelial cancer (TCRdb year 2017). Study-level background: Every patient began therapy in 2014 and was given atezolizumab 1,200 mg intravenously every 3 weeks. About 85% of the roughly 29 patients were males with bladder-origin urothelial cancer, and about 60% of the 29 reported a prior smoking history. An ECOG performance status of 0 or 1 was recorded for the patients, and 0 to 3 prior chemotherapy regimens had been received by the patients. Blood samples were analyzed 3 weeks after the start of treatment (second dose) and 6 weeks after the start of treatment. Blood samples gave a median of about 140,000 T cells and approximately 85,000 unique TCRs, with a median clonality of around 0.08. Somatic, immune and clinical correlates of response to PD-L1 blockade with atezolizumab in urothelial cancer were the focus of an exploratory multi-omic analysis. Pretreatment tumor samples, along with matched peripheral blood serially collected before and after atezolizumab treatment, were subjected to TCR sequencing. Durable clinical benefit meant progression-free survival longer than 6 months, and TCR features were also tested against progression-free and overall survival. In the same patients, whole exome sequencing and RNA sequencing of pretreatment tumors were performed in addition to TCR sequencing. About 10 patients achieved durable clinical benefit and approximately 20 did not. Pretreatment blood TCR-seq was available for about 27 patients, at least one posttreatment blood collection was obtained for about 25 patients, and tumor TCR-seq was available for about 25 patients. What the study reported, not specific to this receptor: Improved progression-free and overall survival was associated with having pretreatment peripheral blood TCR clonality below the median. Patients with durable benefit showed greater expansion of tumor-associated TCR clones in peripheral blood 3 weeks after starting treatment (n ≈ 23, p = 0.022). Because of the small sample size (n ≈ 31) and the many exploratory analyses performed, the results are intended to be regarded as hypothesis-generating.

A cohort of about 30 patients with locally advanced or metastatic urothelial carcinoma, treated at Memorial Sloan Kettering on a trial protocol, was included. Peripheral blood mononuclear cells were collected pretreatment and during treatment, with between 1 and 8 total time points obtained per patient. The Qiagen DNeasy Blood extraction kit was used to purify genomic DNA from total PBMCs and tumor samples. PBMCs were collected pretreatment and during treatment, and were isolated and stored as previously described. To estimate absolute template abundance from read counts, synthetic TCR analog templates were spiked into each PCR. The immunoSEQ assay used bias-controlled V and J gene primers to amplify TCRbeta CDR3 regions from genomic DNA. Rearranged TCRbeta segments were sequenced at approximately 20X coverage. The paper's data handling went like this. Sequencing errors were corrected by clustering and CDR3s were annotated against IMGT to assign V, D and J genes. Out-of-frame and stop-codon sequences were excluded, and only productive TCRbeta rearrangements were used in downstream analyses. Clonality was computed as one minus Shannon entropy normalized by the log of the number of unique productive sequences. Fisher's exact test with Benjamini-Hochberg correction, using a cutoff of adjusted p below 0.01, was how clones that differed between time points or between blood and tumor were identified. TCRdb re-hosts the immuneACCESS table, in-frame sequences only. Its copies lack some clones; in the studies checked, an unresolved V gene accounts for under half of them, and the cause for the rest is not known. V and J calls and clone size are those listed in that table; D and trimming were worked out from the DNA. Within this sample are some 25,000 clones, with 86% of them counted one time only. Approximately 31% of the sample comes from the top ten.

CDR1 and CDR2, per the germline V gene, are SGHDT and YYEEEE. The germline V and J ends show losses of 5 bases and 4 bases respectively, and no gene match explains 2 bases of the junction. From the cysteine through the phenylalanine, the CDR3 covers 12 amino acids. Solely the CDR3 DNA is kept, with 36 bases framed from the first base. To note about this clone: There is no known antigen for this receptor. The sample holds no much larger clone one base away, and base qualities are not on file.

The starting material was PBMCs, obtained around atezolizumab (anti-PD-L1) treatment. The source of this sequence is a man aged 55 to 70 with urothelial cancer. This chain is built from TRBV5-6 and TRBJ1-2; TRBD1 fits 7 bases in the junction. The CDR3 protein: CASRRDSYGYTF. The nucleotide sequence reads as follows: TGTGCCAGCAGGCGGGACAGCTATGGCTACACCTTC.